This TCR beta chain was sequenced during a study of T cell responses to AZD1222 COVID-19 vaccine. The study's findings and limits: Donors skewed white British and female; clonal diversity was possibly underestimated. The study found vaccine-associated CD4 TCRs spanning spike, dominant at 160-218 and 743-854. Baseline testing showed seropositivity in only a handful of AZD1222 recipients.

Measured with immunoSEQ multiplex PCR; TCRdb has only the in-frame clones, and not every one. Counted here are about 86,000 clones, 88% occurring once; the ten biggest clones make up around an eighth. As for this clone: Its antigen remains unidentified.

The CDR3 spans 12 residues. Germline CDR1 MNHEY, CDR2 SVGAGI. Trimming took 9 bases from V and 8 from J, leaving 16 bases between them. This specimen was peripheral blood, taken 28 days after the second AZD1222 dose. The gene calls are TRBV6-5 and TRBJ1-1; TRBD1 might be the D (6 bases). This sequence was found in an adult who received the AZD1222 COVID-19 vaccine. The CDR3 nucleotides are TGTGCCAGTATAGGGGGGTTTCTGGAAGCTTTCTTT. It specifies CASIGGFLEAFF.